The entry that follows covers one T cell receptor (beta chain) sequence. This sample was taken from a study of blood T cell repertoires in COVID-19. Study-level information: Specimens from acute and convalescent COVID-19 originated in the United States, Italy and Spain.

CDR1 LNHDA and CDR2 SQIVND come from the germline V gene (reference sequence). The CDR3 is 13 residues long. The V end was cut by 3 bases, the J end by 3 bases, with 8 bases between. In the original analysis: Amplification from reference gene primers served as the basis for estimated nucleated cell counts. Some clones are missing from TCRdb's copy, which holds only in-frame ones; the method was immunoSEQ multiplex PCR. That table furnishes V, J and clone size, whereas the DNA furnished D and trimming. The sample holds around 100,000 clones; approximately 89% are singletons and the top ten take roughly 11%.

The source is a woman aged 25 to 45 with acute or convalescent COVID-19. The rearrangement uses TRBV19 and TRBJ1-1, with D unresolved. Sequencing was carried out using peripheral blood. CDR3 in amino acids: CASSIGRDTEAFF. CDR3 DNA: TGTGCCAGTAGTATCGGTCGAGACACTGAAGCTTTCTTT.